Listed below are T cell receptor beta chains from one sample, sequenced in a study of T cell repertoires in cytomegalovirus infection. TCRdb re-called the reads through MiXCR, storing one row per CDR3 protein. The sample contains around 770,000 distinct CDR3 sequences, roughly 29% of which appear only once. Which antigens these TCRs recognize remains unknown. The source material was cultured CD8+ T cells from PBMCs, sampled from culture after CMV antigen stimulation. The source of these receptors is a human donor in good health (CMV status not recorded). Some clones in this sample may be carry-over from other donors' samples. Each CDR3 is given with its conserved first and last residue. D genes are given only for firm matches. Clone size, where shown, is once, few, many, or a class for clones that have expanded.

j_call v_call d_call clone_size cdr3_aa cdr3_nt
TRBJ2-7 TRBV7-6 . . CASSPRTDQSYEQYF TGTGCCAGCAGCCCCCGGACAGATCAATCCTACGAGCAGTACTTC
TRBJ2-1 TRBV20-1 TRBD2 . CSARQSGGLNEQFF TGCAGTGCTAGACAGAGCGGGGGACTCAATGAGCAGTTCTTC
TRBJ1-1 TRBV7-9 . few CASSLYPPTLDSNSGNTEAFF TGTGCCAGCAGCTTATACCCTCCAACTTTGGACAGTAACTCCGGGAACACTGAAGCTTTCTTT
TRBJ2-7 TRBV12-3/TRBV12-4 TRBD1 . CASMSTGGYEQYF TGTGCCAGCATGTCGACAGGGGGCTACGAGCAGTACTTC
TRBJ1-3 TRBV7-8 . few CASRELTGNTIYF TGTGCCAGCAGGGAACTAACTGGAAACACCATATATTTT
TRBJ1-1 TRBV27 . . CASSMWAGNTEAFF TGTGCCAGCAGTATGTGGGCAGGGAACACTGAAGCTTTCTTT
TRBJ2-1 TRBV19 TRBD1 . CATSHRDRSNNEQFF TGTGCCACCTCGCACCGGGACAGGTCTAACAATGAGCAGTTCTTC
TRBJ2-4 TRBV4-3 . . CASSPSRLAKNIQYF TGCGCCAGCAGCCCTAGCCGACTAGCCAAAAACATTCAGTACTTC
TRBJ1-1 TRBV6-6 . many CASILESGADTEAFF TGTGCCAGCATCTTAGAGAGCGGGGCAGACACTGAAGCTTTCTTT
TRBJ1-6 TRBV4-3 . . CASSQGDHDNSPLHF TGCGCCAGCAGCCAAGGGGACCACGATAATTCACCCCTCCACTTT
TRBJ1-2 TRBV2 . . CASRVDSNSNYGYTF TGTGCCAGCAGAGTAGACAGCAACTCTAACTATGGCTACACCTTC
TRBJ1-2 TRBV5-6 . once CASSLGGSPTNF TGTGCCAGCAGCTTGGGGGGCTCGCCAACAAACTTC
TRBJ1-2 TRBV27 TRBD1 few CASSRGQGFNGYTF TGTGCCAGCAGCAGAGGACAGGGGTTTAATGGCTACACCTTC
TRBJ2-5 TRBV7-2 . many CASSFGPGEQETQYF TGTGCCAGCAGCTTTGGCCCCGGGGAGCAAGAGACCCAGTACTTC
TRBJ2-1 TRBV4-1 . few CASSQGQESYNEQFF TGCGCCAGCAGCCAAGGACAGGAGTCCTACAATGAGCAGTTCTTC
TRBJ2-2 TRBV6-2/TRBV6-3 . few CASSHGVGQNTGELFF TGTGCCAGCAGTCACGGAGTGGGGCAGAACACCGGGGAGCTGTTTTTT
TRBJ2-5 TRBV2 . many CASSAPPWGGDLLETQYF TGTGCCAGCAGTGCCCCCCCTTGGGGCGGGGACCTTCTAGAGACCCAGTACTTC
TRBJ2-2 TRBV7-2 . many CASSLDLAVAANTGELFF TGTGCCAGCAGCTTAGATCTCGCAGTAGCGGCGAACACCGGGGAGCTGTTTTTT
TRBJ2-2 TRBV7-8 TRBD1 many CASSPTGGSNTGELFF TGTGCCAGCAGCCCCACAGGGGGCTCGAACACCGGGGAGCTGTTTTTT
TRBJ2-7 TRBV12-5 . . CASGLADSYEQYF TGTGCTAGTGGTTTGGCGGACTCCTACGAGCAGTACTTC
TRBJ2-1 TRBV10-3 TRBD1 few CAIRRQGEQFF TGTGCCATCAGGAGACAGGGGGAGCAGTTCTTC
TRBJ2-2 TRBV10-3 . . CAISADRLFTGELFF TGTGCCATCAGTGCCGACAGGTTATTCACCGGGGAGCTGTTTTTT
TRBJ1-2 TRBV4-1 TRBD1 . CASSQVSTDRGHGYTF TGCGCCAGCAGCCAAGTATCGACGGACAGGGGGCATGGCTACACCTTC
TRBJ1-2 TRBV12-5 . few CASGLVLGYTF TGTGCTAGTGGTTTGGTACTTGGCTACACCTTC
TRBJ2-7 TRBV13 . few CASSSSPGVTTYEQYF TGTGCCAGCAGCTCAAGTCCGGGAGTAACAACCTACGAGCAGTACTTC
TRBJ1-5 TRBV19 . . CVSSIDLGGPYSNQPQHF TGTGTCAGTAGTATAGATCTCGGGGGACCTTATAGCAATCAGCCCCAGCATTTT
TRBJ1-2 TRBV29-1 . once CSTAGGPNYGYTF TGCAGCACTGCGGGGGGCCCAAACTATGGCTACACCTTC
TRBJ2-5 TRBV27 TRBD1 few CASSPGTGWEETQYF TGTGCCAGCAGTCCCGGGACAGGGTGGGAAGAGACCCAGTACTTC
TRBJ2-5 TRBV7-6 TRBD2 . CASSNTRRTSGRPKDTQYF TGTGCCAGCAGTAATACACGGCGTACTAGCGGGAGGCCGAAGGATACCCAGTACTTC
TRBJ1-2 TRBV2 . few CASIGSAIFLYGYTF TGTGCCAGCATCGGTTCGGCCATATTTCTCTATGGCTACACCTTC
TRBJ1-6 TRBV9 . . CASSESQGRDSPLHF TGTGCCAGCAGCGAGTCCCAGGGGCGGGATTCACCCCTCCACTTT
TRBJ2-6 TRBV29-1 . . CSVPMVGAGANVLTF TGCAGCGTCCCCATGGTGGGGGCCGGGGCCAACGTCCTGACTTTC
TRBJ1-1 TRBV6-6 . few CASSPGGTGLNTEAFF TGTGCCAGCAGTCCCGGGGGAACCGGGTTGAACACTGAAGCTTTCTTT
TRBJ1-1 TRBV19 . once CASSIPRGTEAFF TGTGCCAGTAGTATACCCAGGGGAACTGAAGCTTTCTTT
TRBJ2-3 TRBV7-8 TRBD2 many CASSLGAGGPGTDTQYF TGTGCCAGCAGCTTAGGGGCGGGGGGGCCCGGCACAGATACGCAGTATTTT
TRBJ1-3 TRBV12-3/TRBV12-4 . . CASPLPGDTIYF TGTGCCAGCCCCCTCCCAGGGGACACCATATATTTT
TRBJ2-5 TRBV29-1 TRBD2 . CSVDGGKVVGETQYF TGCAGCGTTGACGGGGGGAAGGTGGTCGGAGAGACCCAGTACTTC
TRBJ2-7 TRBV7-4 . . CASSPREGDSYEQYF TGTGCCAGCAGCCCACGAGAGGGGGACTCCTACGAGCAGTACTTC
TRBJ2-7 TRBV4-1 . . CASSLLPIPNYEQYF TGCGCCAGCAGTCTTCTTCCCATACCGAACTACGAGCAGTACTTC
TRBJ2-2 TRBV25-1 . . CASSEYIQGTGELFF TGTGCCAGCAGTGAATATATTCAGGGCACCGGGGAGCTGTTTTTT
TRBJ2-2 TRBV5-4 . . CASSLVPSGELFF TGTGCCAGCAGCTTGGTCCCTTCCGGGGAGCTGTTTTTT
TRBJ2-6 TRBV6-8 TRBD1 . CASSRDSLSGANVLTF TGTGCCAGCAGCCGGGACAGCCTATCTGGGGCCAACGTCCTGACTTTC
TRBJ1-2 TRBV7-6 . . CASSKKFSLEEAGYTF TGTGCCAGCAGCAAGAAATTTTCCCTTGAGGAGGCGGGCTACACCTTC
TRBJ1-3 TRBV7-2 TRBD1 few CASSFVQGTGNTIYF TGTGCCAGCAGCTTCGTACAGGGGACTGGAAACACCATATATTTT
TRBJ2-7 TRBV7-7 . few CASSPGTLSYEQYF TGTGCTAGCAGCCCTGGGACACTCTCCTACGAGCAGTACTTC
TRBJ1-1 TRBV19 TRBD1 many CASSLSGTGYTEAFF TGTGCCAGTAGTCTGTCCGGGACAGGGTACACTGAAGCTTTCTTT
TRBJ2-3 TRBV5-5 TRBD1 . CASSIRDRVGDTQYF TGTGCCAGCAGCATCCGGGACAGGGTGGGAGATACGCAGTATTTT
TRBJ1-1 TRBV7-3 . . CASSLRIAEKTEAFF TGTGCCAGCAGCTTGAGGATTGCGGAAAAGACTGAAGCTTTCTTT
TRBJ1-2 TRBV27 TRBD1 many CASSSGQGYGYTF TGTGCCAGCAGCTCTGGACAGGGCTATGGCTACACCTTC
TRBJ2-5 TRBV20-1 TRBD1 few CSAGTRDRGPETQYF TGCAGTGCTGGAACCCGGGACAGGGGGCCGGAGACCCAGTACTTC
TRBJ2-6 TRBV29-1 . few CSVEERPGDFTGANVLTF TGCAGCGTTGAAGAGCGTCCGGGAGATTTTACCGGGGCCAACGTCCTGACTTTC
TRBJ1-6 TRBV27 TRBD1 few CASSGPGQYRHPLHF TGTGCCAGCAGTGGGCCGGGACAGTACCGGCACCCCCTCCACTTT
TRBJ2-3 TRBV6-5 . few CASSLIPTDTQYF TGTGCCAGCAGCCTGATTCCGACAGATACGCAGTATTTT